Listed below are T cell receptor beta chains from one sample, sequenced in a study of T cells in localized non-small cell lung cancer. Here immunoSEQ multiplex PCR was the method, and the copy in TCRdb shows in-frame clones only, minus some. The repertoire holds approximately 52,000 clones, with around 86% as singletons. Source: peripheral blood, taken before any cancer treatment. The receptor set was obtained from a male donor older than 55 with stage III squamous cell lung carcinoma. The CDR3 runs from the conserved cysteine through the conserved F or W. Fields, in order: J gene, clone size, D gene, V gene, CDR3 protein, CDR3 DNA. D genes are given only for firm matches. Only some rows state a clone size, as once, few, many or a class for expanded clones.

TRBJ1-1	-	-	TRBV5-1	CASSLERANTEAFF	TGCGCCAGCAGCTTGGAGAGGGCGAACACTGAAGCTTTCTTT
TRBJ1-4	-	-	TRBV28	CASSLPPGPPNEKLFF	TGTGCCAGCAGTTTACCCCCGGGACCGCCTAATGAAAAACTGTTTTTT
TRBJ2-3	-	TRBD2	TRBV5-1	CASSRGGSTDTQYF	TGCGCCAGCAGCCGGGGAGGGAGCACAGATACGCAGTATTTT
TRBJ2-3	-	-	TRBV7-2	CASSRQRTDTQYF	TGTGCCAGCAGTAGACAGCGCACAGATACGCAGTATTTT
TRBJ1-6	once	-	TRBV19	CASSPDKNYNSPLHF	TGTGCCAGTAGCCCAGACAAAAACTATAATTCACCCCTCCACTTT
TRBJ1-4	few	TRBD1	TRBV30	CAWSPQGFGKLFF	TGTGCCTGGAGTCCACAGGGGTTCGGAAAACTGTTTTTT
TRBJ2-5	-	TRBD2	TRBV5-4	CASSLVVAGVGETQYF	TGTGCCAGCAGCTTAGTCGTGGCGGGAGTCGGGGAGACCCAGTACTTC
TRBJ2-5	-	-	TRBV6-5	CASSRTPAPETQYF	TGTGCCAGCAGCCGGACTCCAGCGCCTGAGACCCAGTACTTC
TRBJ2-7	-	-	TRBV2	CASGASGSRGHEQYF	TGTGCCAGCGGAGCCTCGGGTTCCAGGGGCCACGAGCAGTACTTC
TRBJ2-3	-	-	TRBV7-7	CASSLGAAPDTQYF	TGTGCCAGCAGCTTAGGTGCAGCCCCAGATACGCAGTATTTT
TRBJ2-1	-	-	TRBV11-2	CASSLTEQNEQFF	TGTGCCAGCAGCTTAACGGAGCAAAATGAGCAGTTCTTC
TRBJ2-1	once	TRBD2	TRBV4-1	CASSQGSIETSATYNEQFF	TGCGCCAGCAGCCAGGGATCAATCGAGACTAGCGCGACCTACAATGAGCAGTTCTTC
TRBJ1-1	-	-	TRBV7-3	CASSLRRRARGTEAFF	TGTGCCAGCAGCTTAAGGCGGAGGGCGAGGGGAACTGAAGCTTTCTTT
TRBJ2-7	-	TRBD2	TRBV7-8	CASSSSGGHYEQYF	TGTGCCAGCAGCTCTAGCGGGGGTCACTACGAGCAGTACTTC
TRBJ1-6	-	-	TRBV6-1	CASSKEWDRLNSPLHF	TGTGCCAGCAGTAAAGAATGGGACCGCCTAAATTCACCCCTCCACTTT